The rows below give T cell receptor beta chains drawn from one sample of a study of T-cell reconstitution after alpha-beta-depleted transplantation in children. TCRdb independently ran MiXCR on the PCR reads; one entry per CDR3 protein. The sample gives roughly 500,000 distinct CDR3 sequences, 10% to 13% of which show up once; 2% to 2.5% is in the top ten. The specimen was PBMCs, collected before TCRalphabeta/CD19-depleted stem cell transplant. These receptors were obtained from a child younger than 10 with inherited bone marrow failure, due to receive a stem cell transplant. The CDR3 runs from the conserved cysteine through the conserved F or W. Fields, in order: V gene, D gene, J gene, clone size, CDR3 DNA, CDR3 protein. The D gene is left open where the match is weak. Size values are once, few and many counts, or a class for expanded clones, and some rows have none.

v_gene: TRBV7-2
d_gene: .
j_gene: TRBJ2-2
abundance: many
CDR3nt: TGTGCCAGCAGCTTACTGTGGAACACCGGGGAGCTGTTTTTT
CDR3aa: CASSLLWNTGELFF

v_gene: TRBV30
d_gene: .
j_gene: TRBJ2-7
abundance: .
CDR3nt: TGTGCCTCTACGGACAGTTTCTCCTTGGGGCAGTACTTC
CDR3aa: CASTDSFSLGQYF

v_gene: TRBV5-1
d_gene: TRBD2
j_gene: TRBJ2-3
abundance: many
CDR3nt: TGCGCCAGCAGCCTCCTGAGTGGACTAGCGGGAGATACGCAGTATTTT
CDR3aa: CASSLLSGLAGDTQYF

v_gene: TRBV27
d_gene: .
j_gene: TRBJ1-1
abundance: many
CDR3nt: TGTGCCAGCAGAGGACGGACGAACACTGAAGCTTTCTTT
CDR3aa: CASRGRTNTEAFF

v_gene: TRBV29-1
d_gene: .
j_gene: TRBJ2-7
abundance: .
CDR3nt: TGCAGCGTTGAAATTGGGCAGGGCATCGAGCAGTACTTC
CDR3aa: CSVEIGQGIEQYF

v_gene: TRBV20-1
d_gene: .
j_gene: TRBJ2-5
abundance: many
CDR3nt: TGCAGTGCTAGAGATGGTCGGCACCCAGCGGAGACCCAGTACTTC
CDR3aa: CSARDGRHPAETQYF

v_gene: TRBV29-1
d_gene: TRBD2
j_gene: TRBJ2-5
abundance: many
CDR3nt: TGCAGCGTTGAGGGACTAAGAGAGACCCAGTACTTC
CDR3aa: CSVEGLRETQYF

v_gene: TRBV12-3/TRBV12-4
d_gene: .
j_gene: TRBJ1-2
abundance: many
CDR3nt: TGTGCCAGCACCCCGGACAGAGTCTATGGCTACACCTTC
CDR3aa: CASTPDRVYGYTF

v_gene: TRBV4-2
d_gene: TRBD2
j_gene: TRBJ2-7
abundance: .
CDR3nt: TGTGCCAGCAGCCGGACGACTAGCGGGAACCTATTTTCCTACGAGCAGTACTTC
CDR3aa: CASSRTTSGNLFSYEQYF

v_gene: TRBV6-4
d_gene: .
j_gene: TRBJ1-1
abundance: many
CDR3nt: TGTGCCAGCAGTGACTCGAGTTGGAAAGGGGAGTGGGAGGCTGAAGCTTTCTTT
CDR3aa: CASSDSSWKGEWEAEAFF

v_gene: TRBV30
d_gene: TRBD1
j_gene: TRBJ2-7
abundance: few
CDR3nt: TGTGCCTGGACCCGAACAGGGGATGCCTACGAGCAGTACTTC
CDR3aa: CAWTRTGDAYEQYF

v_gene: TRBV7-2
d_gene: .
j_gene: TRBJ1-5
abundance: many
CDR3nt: TGTGCCAGCAGCCCGACGGGGAATCAGCCCCAGCATTTT
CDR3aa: CASSPTGNQPQHF

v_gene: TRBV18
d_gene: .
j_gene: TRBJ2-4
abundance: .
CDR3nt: TGTGCCAGCTCACCAACCGGACAGGGAGGGATAGCCAAAAACATTCAGTACTTC
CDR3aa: CASSPTGQGGIAKNIQYF

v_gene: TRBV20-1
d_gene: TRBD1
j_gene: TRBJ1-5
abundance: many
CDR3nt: TGCAGTGCTAGACCGACAGGGAACAATCAGCCCCAGCATTTT
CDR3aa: CSARPTGNNQPQHF

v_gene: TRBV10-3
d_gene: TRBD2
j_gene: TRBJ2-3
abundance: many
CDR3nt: TGTGCCATCAGTGAAAGCGGGGGCTACACAGATACGCAGTATTTT
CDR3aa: CAISESGGYTDTQYF

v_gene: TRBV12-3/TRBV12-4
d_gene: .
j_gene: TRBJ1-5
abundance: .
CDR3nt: TGTGCCAGCAGGCCGGGGGTCCATCAGCCCCAGCATTTT
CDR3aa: CASRPGVHQPQHF

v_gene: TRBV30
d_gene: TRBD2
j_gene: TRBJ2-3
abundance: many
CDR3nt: TGTGCCTGGAGCGGGAGGTCCACAGATACGCAGTATTTT
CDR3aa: CAWSGRSTDTQYF

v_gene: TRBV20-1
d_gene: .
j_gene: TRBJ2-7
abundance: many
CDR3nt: TGCAGTGCTAGCCACGGACTGGCCCTCGATCAGCAGTACTTC
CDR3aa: CSASHGLALDQQYF

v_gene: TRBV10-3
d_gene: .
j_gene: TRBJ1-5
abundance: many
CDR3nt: TGTGCCATCAGTGAGACAGATAGCAATCAGCCCCAGCATTTT
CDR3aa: CAISETDSNQPQHF

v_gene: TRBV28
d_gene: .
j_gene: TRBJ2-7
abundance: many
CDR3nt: .
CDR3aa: CASSTSTSMDF

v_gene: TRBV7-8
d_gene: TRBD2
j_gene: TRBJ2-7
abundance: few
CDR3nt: TGTGCCAGCAGCACCCTCGGGAGGGCTTCCTACGAGCAGTACTTC
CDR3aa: CASSTLGRASYEQYF

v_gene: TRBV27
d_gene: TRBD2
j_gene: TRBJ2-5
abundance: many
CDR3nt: TGTGCCAGCAGTCCGAGGACTAGCGACGAGACCCAGTACTTC
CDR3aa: CASSPRTSDETQYF

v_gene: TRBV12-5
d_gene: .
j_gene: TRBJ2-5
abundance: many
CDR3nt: TGTGCTAGTGGTTTCTACCGGGAGACCCAGTACTTC
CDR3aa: CASGFYRETQYF

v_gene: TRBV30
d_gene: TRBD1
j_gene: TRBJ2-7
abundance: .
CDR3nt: TGTGCCTGGAGTGACGCGACAGGGAAAACCTACGAGCAGTACTTC
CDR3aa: CAWSDATGKTYEQYF

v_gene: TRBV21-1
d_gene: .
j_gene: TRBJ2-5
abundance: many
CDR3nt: TGTGCCACCGGGACTAGCGGGAGTCCAGAGACCCAGTACTTC
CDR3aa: CATGTSGSPETQYF

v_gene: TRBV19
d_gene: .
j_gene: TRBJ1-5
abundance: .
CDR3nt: TGTGCCAGTAGTCCCCAGGTAGGGGGGGTGAATCAGCCCCAGCATTTT
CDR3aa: CASSPQVGGVNQPQHF

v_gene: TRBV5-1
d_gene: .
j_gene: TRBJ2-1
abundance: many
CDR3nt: TGCGCCAGCAGCCTCACACTAGTCTCCATCAATGGTGAGCAGTTCTTT
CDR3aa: CASSLTLVSINGEQFF

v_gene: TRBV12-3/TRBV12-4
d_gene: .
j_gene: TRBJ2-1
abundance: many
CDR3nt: TGTGCCAGCAGTTCCTTGACTTTATACAATGAGCAGTTCTTC
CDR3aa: CASSSLTLYNEQFF

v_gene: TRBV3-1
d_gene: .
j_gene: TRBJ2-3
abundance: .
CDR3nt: TGTGCCAGCAGCCAAGTTCATGAGGCGGAAGAGGGAGATACGCAGTATTTT
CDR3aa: CASSQVHEAEEGDTQYF

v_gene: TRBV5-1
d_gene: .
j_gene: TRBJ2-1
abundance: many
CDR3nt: TGCGCCAGCATGGGTGGGGACTCGACGTACAATGAGCAGTTCTTC
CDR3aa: CASMGGDSTYNEQFF

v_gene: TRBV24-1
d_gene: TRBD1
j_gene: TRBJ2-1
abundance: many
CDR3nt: TGTGCCACCAGTGACCCACTGACAGGGGCGGGGGAGCAGTTCTTC
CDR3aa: CATSDPLTGAGEQFF

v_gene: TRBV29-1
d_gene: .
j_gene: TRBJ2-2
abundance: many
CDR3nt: TGCAGCGTTGCGCCGGTACTCACCGGGGAGCTGTTTTTT
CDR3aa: CSVAPVLTGELFF

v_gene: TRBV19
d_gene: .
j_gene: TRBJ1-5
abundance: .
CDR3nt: TGTGCCAGTAGTTGGGATAATTATAGCAATCAGCCCCAGCATTTT
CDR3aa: CASSWDNYSNQPQHF

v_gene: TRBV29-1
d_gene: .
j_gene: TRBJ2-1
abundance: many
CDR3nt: TGCAGCGTTCAAGGGGCAGGGAAAGATGAGCAGTTCTTC
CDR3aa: CSVQGAGKDEQFF

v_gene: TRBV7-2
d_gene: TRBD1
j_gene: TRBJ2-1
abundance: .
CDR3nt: TGTGCCAGCAGCTTAGTCCGACAGGGCCCCTACAATGAGCAGTTCTTC
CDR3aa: CASSLVRQGPYNEQFF

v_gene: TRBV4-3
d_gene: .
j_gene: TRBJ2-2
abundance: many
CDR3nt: TGCGCCAGCAGCCAAGAGGAGTGGGCAGGACCTCACCGGGAGCTGTTTTTT
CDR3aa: CASSQEEWAGPHRELFF

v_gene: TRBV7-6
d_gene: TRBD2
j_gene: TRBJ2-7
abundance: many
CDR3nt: TGTGCCAGCAGCTTAAGTTTGGCGGGAGTCTCCGAGCAGTACTTC
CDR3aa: CASSLSLAGVSEQYF

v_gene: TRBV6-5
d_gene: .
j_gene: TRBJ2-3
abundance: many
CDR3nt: TGTGCCAGCAGTTACTCGTCCCGCAGACAGGGAGGGGCAGATACGCAGTATTTT
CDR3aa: CASSYSSRRQGGADTQYF

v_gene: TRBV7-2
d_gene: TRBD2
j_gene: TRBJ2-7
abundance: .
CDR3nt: TGTGCCAGCAGCCCGCCTAGCGGGAGGGTCTACGAGCAGTACTTC
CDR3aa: CASSPPSGRVYEQYF

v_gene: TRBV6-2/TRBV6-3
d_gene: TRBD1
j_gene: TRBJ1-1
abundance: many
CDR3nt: TGTGCCAGCACCCGACAGGGAACTGAAGCTTTCTTT
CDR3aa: CASTRQGTEAFF

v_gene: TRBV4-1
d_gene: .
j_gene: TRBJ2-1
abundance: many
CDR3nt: TGCGCCAGCAGCCATCTCGCTGTCCGAGGTCGTAATGAGCAGTTCTTC
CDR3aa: CASSHLAVRGRNEQFF

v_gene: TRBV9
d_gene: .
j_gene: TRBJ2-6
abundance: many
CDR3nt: TGTGCCAGCAGCGTAGAATCGAGGCCTGGGGCCAACGTCCTGACTTTC
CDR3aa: CASSVESRPGANVLTF

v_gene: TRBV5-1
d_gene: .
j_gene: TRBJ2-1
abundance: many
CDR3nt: TGCGCCAGCAGCTCCCAGCGGGTAGCGGTTGGGAATGAGCAGTTCTTC
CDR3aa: CASSSQRVAVGNEQFF

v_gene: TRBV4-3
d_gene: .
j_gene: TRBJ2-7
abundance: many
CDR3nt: TGCGCCAGCAGCCAAGATTTGGAAGGGGGGGCGTACGAGCAGTACTTC
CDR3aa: CASSQDLEGGAYEQYF

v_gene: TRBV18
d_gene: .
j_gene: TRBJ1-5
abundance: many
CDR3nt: TGTGCCAGCTCACCAACAAATAGCCAGCCCCAGCATTTT
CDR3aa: CASSPTNSQPQHF

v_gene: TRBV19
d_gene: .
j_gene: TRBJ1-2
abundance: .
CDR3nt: TGTGCCGCATCTCTAGTGATTGGGGGGCTCTATGGCTACACCTTC
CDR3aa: CAASLVIGGLYGYTF

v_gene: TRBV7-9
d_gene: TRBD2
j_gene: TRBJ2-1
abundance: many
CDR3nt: TGTGCCAGCAGCTTAGAGGTGGGGGAGGGTATCCGCAATGAGCAGTTCTTC
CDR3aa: CASSLEVGEGIRNEQFF

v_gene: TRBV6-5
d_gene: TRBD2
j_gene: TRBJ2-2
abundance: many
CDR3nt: TGTGCCAGCAGACTCGGACTAGCGGGAGCACTGAGGACCGGGGAGCTGTTTTTT
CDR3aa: CASRLGLAGALRTGELFF

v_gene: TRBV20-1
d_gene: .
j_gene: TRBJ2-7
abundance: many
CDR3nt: TGCAGTGCTATGGAGACAGGATTGAGCTCCTACGAGCAGTACTTC
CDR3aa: CSAMETGLSSYEQYF

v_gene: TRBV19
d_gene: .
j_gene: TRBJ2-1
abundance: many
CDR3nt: TGTGCCAGTAGTGATAGCCTCAGCTCCTACAATGAGCAGTTCTTC
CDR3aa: CASSDSLSSYNEQFF